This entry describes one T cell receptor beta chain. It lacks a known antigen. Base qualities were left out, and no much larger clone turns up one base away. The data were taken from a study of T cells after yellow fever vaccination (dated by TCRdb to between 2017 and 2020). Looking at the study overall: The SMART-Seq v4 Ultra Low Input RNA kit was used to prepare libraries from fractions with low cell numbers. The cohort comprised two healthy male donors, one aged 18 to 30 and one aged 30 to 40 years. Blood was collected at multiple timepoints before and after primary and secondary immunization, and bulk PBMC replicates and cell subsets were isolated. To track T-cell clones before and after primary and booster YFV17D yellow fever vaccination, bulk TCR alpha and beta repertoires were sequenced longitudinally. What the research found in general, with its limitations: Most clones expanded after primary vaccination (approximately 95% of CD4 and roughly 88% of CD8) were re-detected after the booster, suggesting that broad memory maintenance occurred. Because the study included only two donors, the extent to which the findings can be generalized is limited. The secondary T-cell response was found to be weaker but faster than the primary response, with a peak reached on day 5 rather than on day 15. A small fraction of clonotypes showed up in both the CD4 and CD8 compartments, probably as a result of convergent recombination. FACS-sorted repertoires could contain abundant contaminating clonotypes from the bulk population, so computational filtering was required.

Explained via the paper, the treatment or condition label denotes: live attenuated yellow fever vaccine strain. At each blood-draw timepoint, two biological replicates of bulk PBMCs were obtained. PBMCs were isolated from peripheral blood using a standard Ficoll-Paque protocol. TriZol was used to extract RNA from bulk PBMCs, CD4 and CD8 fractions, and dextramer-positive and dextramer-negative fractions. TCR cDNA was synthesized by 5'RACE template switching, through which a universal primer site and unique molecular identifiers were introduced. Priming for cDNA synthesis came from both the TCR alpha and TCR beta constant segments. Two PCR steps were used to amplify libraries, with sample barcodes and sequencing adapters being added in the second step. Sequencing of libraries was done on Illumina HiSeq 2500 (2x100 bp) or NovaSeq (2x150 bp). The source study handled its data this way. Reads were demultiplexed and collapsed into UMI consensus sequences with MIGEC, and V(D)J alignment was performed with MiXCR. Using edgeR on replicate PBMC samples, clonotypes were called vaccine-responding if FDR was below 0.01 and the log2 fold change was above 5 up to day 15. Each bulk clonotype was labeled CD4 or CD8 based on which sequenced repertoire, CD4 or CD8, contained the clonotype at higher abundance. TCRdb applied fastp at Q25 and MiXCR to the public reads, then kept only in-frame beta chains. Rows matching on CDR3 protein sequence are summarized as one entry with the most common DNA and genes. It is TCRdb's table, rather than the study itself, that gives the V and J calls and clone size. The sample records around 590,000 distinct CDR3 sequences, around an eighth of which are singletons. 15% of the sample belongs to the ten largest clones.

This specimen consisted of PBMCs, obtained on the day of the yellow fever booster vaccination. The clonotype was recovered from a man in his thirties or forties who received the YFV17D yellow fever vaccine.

The DNA is TGTGCCAGCAGCCCGCCGGGACTAGCGGGCACCGGGGAGCTGTTTTTT. It specifies CASSPPGLAGTGELFF. The receptor chain draws on TRBV7-6 and TRBJ2-2; TRBD2 agrees with 12 junctional bases. The germline V gene gives CDR1 as SGHVS and CDR2 as FNYEAQ. V is trimmed back by 5 bases and J by 4 bases, and the junction contains 5 bases that no gene match accounts for. Measured from the cysteine to the phenylalanine, the CDR3 is 16 residues long. Only the CDR3 part of the read is kept: 48 bases, read in frame from the first base.